This is a list of T cell receptor beta chains from one sample in a study of HIV-infected children after antiretroviral therapy interruption. TCRdb reanalysed the 3' RACE reads using MiXCR and keeps one entry per CDR3 protein. The table includes approximately 96,000 distinct CDR3 sequences, 6% to 8.5% detected once. The sequenced sample was CD45RA+ CD4+ T cells from PBMCs, pooled from several time points, obtained from a donor given antiretroviral therapy, either interrupted or continuous. These TCRs come from a pool of human donors with HIV. Each CDR3 is given with its conserved first and last residue. The D gene is left open where the match is weak. Expanded clones get a size class; other rows say once, few or many, or leave the size out.

TRBV10-3	-	TRBJ1-1	-	TGTGCCATCAGGCAGGGTCTCGCTGAAGCTTTCTTT	CAIRQGLAEAFF
TRBV19	many	TRBJ2-5	-	TGTGCCAGCCGGGACGGCCAAGAGACCCAGTACTTC	CASRDGQETQYF
TRBV19	many	TRBJ2-6	TRBD1	TGTGCCAGTAGTACGAAAGGGACAGGGGCTGGGGCCAACGTCCTGACTTTC	CASSTKGTGAGANVLTF
TRBV19	many	TRBJ2-1	-	TGTGCCAGTAGCACCCGGGACTTCTCCTACAATGAGCAGTTCTTC	CASSTRDFSYNEQFF
TRBV28	many	TRBJ2-5	-	TGTGCCAGCAGTGGCCGAAGGGTCTGGGAGACCCAGTACTTC	CASSGRRVWETQYF
TRBV12-3/TRBV12-4	many	TRBJ1-2	-	TGTGCCAGCAGTTTTGGTGCTCGGGTGGTCAGTGGCTACACCTTC	CASSFGARVVSGYTF
TRBV19	many	TRBJ2-4	-	TGTGCCAGTAGTACCGGGGGAGTAGCCAAAAACATTCAGTACTTC	CASSTGGVAKNIQYF
TRBV5-4	many	TRBJ1-6	-	TGCGCCAGCACCACCGACAGTGGGAATTCACCCCTCCACTTT	CASTTDSGNSPLHF
TRBV28	-	TRBJ2-7	-	TGTGCCAGCACCACCCCTTCTGGGGGGGCGTGGGAGCAGTACTTC	CASTTPSGGAWEQYF
TRBV12-3/TRBV12-4	many	TRBJ2-5	TRBD1	TGTGCCAGCAGTACCTGGGACAGGGAATTTGGGACCCAGTACTTC	CASSTWDREFGTQYF
TRBV3-1	-	TRBJ2-1	-	TGTGCCAGCAGCCAAGGGCAGATTGGGGCTGAGCAGTTCTTC	CASSQGQIGAEQFF
TRBV4-1	many	TRBJ2-3	-	TGCGCCAGCAGCCCGACAGAGAACACAGATACGCAGTATTTT	CASSPTENTDTQYF
TRBV28	many	TRBJ1-2	-	TGTGCCAGCAGTTTCCCTGGACAGCAAGGAGGCTACACCTTC	CASSFPGQQGGYTF
TRBV12-3/TRBV12-4	few	TRBJ2-7	TRBD1	TGTGCCAGCAGTTTGACAGGGGGCGCCGCCGGCGAGCAGTACTTC	CASSLTGGAAGEQYF
TRBV24-1	many	TRBJ2-3	TRBD1	TGTGCCACCAGTGATTCCACGGGCCAGGGGGCCACAGATACGCAGTATTTT	CATSDSTGQGATDTQYF
TRBV5-1	-	TRBJ2-7	TRBD2	TGCGCCAGCAGCTTGACTAGCGGGGGGTACGAGCAGTACTTC	CASSLTSGGYEQYF
TRBV12-3/TRBV12-4	many	TRBJ2-5	TRBD2	TGTGCCAGCAGCGGGGGGGGAGAGACCCAGTACTTC	CASSGGGETQYF
TRBV23-1	many	TRBJ2-3	TRBD2	TGCGCCAGCCCACATGGGGAGGGCAAATTGCCGGGCACAGATACGCAGTATTTT	CASPHGEGKLPGTDTQYF
TRBV4-2	-	TRBJ1-6	-	TGTGCCAGCAGCCAAGAAGGTCTTGGGGGGCCATCACCCCTCCACTTT	CASSQEGLGGPSPLHF
TRBV10-3	few	TRBJ1-1	-	TGTGCCATCACAAGCCGGGACCGCACTGAAGCTTTCTTT	CAITSRDRTEAFF
TRBV21-1	once	TRBJ1-2	-	TGTGCCAGCAGCTTGGACCCGGGCTTGGAAAATGGCTACACCTTC	CASSLDPGLENGYTF
TRBV5-4	many	TRBJ2-2	-	TGTGCCAGCAGCTTGCTGGATACCGGGGAGCTGTTTTTT	CASSLLDTGELFF
TRBV7-8	medium-sized	TRBJ1-1	-	TGTGCCAGCAGCTTAGTTGGGAGGGACGCTGAAGCTTTCTTT	CASSLVGRDAEAFF
TRBV14	few	TRBJ1-2	-	TGTGCCAGCAGCCAACTAATAAGGGGCGAAGGCTACACCTTC	CASSQLIRGEGYTF
TRBV7-9	many	TRBJ2-3	-	TGTGCCAGCAGCTTAGGCCGTTCTAGTGATACGCAGTATTTT	CASSLGRSSDTQYF
TRBV18	-	TRBJ1-4	-	TGTGCCAGCTCACCACCGGGGAGGACTAATGAAAAACTGTTTTTT	CASSPPGRTNEKLFF
TRBV12-3/TRBV12-4	many	TRBJ1-2	-	TGTGCCAGCAGGCAGGGTCGGGGTGGCTACACCTTC	CASRQGRGGYTF
TRBV18	many	TRBJ1-1	-	TGTGCCAGCTCACGGAGTAGGGACACTGAAGCTTTCTTT	CASSRSRDTEAFF
TRBV12-3/TRBV12-4	-	TRBJ2-1	-	TGTGCCAGCAGTTTACGACTTACGAATGAGCAGTTCTTC	CASSLRLTNEQFF
TRBV5-1	many	TRBJ1-1	TRBD1	TGCGCCAGCACCCGACAGGGTGGGAACACTGAAGCTTTCTTT	CASTRQGGNTEAFF
TRBV5-1	many	TRBJ1-4	-	TGCGCCAGCACCCTCCGGGACGGACGTGGAAAACTGTTTTTT	CASTLRDGRGKLFF
TRBV10-3	few	TRBJ2-3	TRBD2	TGTGCCATCAGTGAGTCACTAGCGGCGGAAGCAGGGACGCAGTATTTT	CAISESLAAEAGTQYF
TRBV19	many	TRBJ2-1	-	TGTGCCAGTAGTATAGATAGATTAGGAGCCAATGAGCAGTTCTTC	CASSIDRLGANEQFF
TRBV6-5	many	TRBJ1-2	-	TGTGCCAGCAGTCGATTTGGGGGGGCCAACTATGGCTACACCTTC	CASSRFGGANYGYTF
TRBV5-1	many	TRBJ1-2	TRBD1	TGCGCCAGCAGCCCGAGGGACAGAGACTATGGCTACACCTTC	CASSPRDRDYGYTF
TRBV20-1	few	TRBJ1-1	-	TGCAGTGCTAGAGACAGTTTCGGGCCAAGGCGGAACACTGAAGCTTTCTTT	CSARDSFGPRRNTEAFF
TRBV12-3/TRBV12-4	-	TRBJ1-3	TRBD1	TGTGCCAGCAGTTTATCACAGGGGGCTGGAAACACCATATATTTT	CASSLSQGAGNTIYF
TRBV3-1	many	TRBJ2-7	TRBD2	TGTGCCAGCAGCCCCTGGGGGCTAGCGGGAGGTGCCCACGAGCAGTACTTC	CASSPWGLAGGAHEQYF
TRBV25-1	many	TRBJ2-3	TRBD2	TGTGCCAGCAGGGGCTTCGGCGGGAGGGCCCCAGATACGCAGTATTTT	CASRGFGGRAPDTQYF
TRBV29-1	-	TRBJ2-2	-	TGCAGCGTTGAAGGAGTGGCAGGGGAGAACACCGGGGAGCTGTTTTTT	CSVEGVAGENTGELFF
TRBV23-1	-	TRBJ2-7	TRBD1	TGCGCCAGCAGTCAAAACATGGGACAGGAGGGGACGCAAAACGAGCAGTACTTC	CASSQNMGQEGTQNEQYF